This TCR beta chain was observed in a study of shared clonotypes between healthy human individuals. Study results and limitations: The study generally estimated greater richness for naive than memory subsets.

Germline CDR1 and CDR2: DFQATT and SNEGSKA (reference sequence). V was trimmed by 0 bases and J by 10 bases, leaving 7 bases between them. The CDR3 length is 11 residues. On this clone itself: The antigen remains undetermined. Other DNA sequences within the sample encode an identical CDR3.

Sequencing used immunoSEQ multiplex PCR; TCRdb keeps in-frame clones, though not all of them. The sample contains 1.6 million or so clones, about 98.5% of which appear only once. The chain carries TRBV20-1 and TRBJ2-1; D not certain. The TCR comes from a man aged 25-40 years in good health. The specimen sequenced was naive CD4+ T cells sorted from blood. As for subset: CD45RA+ positively selected. CDR3 bases: TGCAGTGCTAGAGAGGGTTCGGAGCAGTTCTTC. Its translation: CSAREGSEQFF.